This T cell receptor beta chain was profiled in a study of OX40 agonist ivuxolimab in advanced cancers. The wider study: As their treatment, patients were administered ivuxolimab, an agonistic anti-OX40 (CD134) antibody.

The assay was immunoSEQ multiplex PCR, and TCRdb's table has in-frame clones only and misses some. This table holds fewer than 25,000 clones, less than 85% found once. Concerning this clone itself: Its target is unknown.

The CDR3 sequence is 15 residues long. The V gene's germline CDR1 is LNHDA and CDR2 SQIVND (reference sequence). The ends lost 3 bases at V and 8 bases at J; junction bases unmatched: 7. Findings and limits, study-wide: Circulating CD4+ and CD8+ T cells showed clonal expansion by week 6 at 0.1 to 3.0 mg/kg. CD8+ T cells (on average) carried more expanded clones than CD4+ T cells.

The sequence was obtained from an adult with an advanced solid tumor such as melanoma, head and neck, liver or kidney cancer. Sample: CD4+ or CD8+ T cells sorted from blood, taken in a trial of the OX40 agonist ivuxolimab. The chain joins TRBV19 to TRBJ2-1; 10 nucleotides line up with TRBD1. The CDR3 here is CASSIFGTGDDEQFF. CDR3 sequence (DNA): TGTGCCAGTAGTATCTTTGGGACAGGGGATGATGAGCAGTTCTTC.